The rows below give T cell receptor beta chains drawn from one sample of a study of CD8 T cells in Susac syndrome. TCRdb used MiXCR to reprocess the immunoSEQ multiplex PCR reads, holding one entry per CDR3 protein. The data contain roughly 180,000 distinct CDR3 sequences, about 95% of them singletons. The sequencing sample was made of CD4+ T cells from PBMCs. The receptors derive from a human donor in good health. The CDR3 runs from the conserved cysteine through the conserved F or W. The D gene is left open where the match is weak. Size values are once, few and many counts, or a class for expanded clones, and some rows have none.

J | D | size | V | CDR3 | DNA
TRBJ2-7 | TRBD1 | - | TRBV20-1 | CSAPTGVSTYEQYF | TGCAGTGCCCCGACAGGGGTCAGCACCTACGAGCAGTACTTC
TRBJ2-2 | TRBD2 | - | TRBV9 | CASSDGLANTGELFF | TGTGCCAGCAGCGACGGACTAGCGAACACCGGGGAGCTGTTTTTT
TRBJ2-7 | - | - | TRBV6-5 | CASSYSNSRVAVPSSYEQYF | TGTGCCAGCAGTTACTCCAACAGTCGGGTAGCAGTACCTAGCTCCTACGAGCAGTACTTC
TRBJ2-1 | - | - | TRBV29-1 | CSGGTSYNEQFF | TGCAGCGGCGGGACCTCCTACAATGAGCAGTTCTTC
TRBJ1-4 | TRBD1 | - | TRBV3-1 | CASSDGGTGNEKLFF | TGTGCCAGCAGCGACGGGGGGACAGGGAATGAAAAACTGTTTTTT
TRBJ1-2 | - | - | TRBV20-1 | CSASPIPGYGYTF | TGCAGTGCTTCTCCTATCCCAGGGTATGGCTACACCTTC
TRBJ2-1 | TRBD2 | once | TRBV5-1 | CASSTGLAPSNEQFF | TGCGCCAGCAGCACAGGACTAGCGCCTTCCAATGAGCAGTTCTTC
TRBJ2-7 | - | - | TRBV28 | CASSFPGTNEQYF | TGTGCCAGCAGTTTTCCAGGTACCAACGAGCAGTACTTC
TRBJ1-2 | - | - | TRBV30 | CAWERGGYGYTF | TGTGCCTGGGAACGTGGGGGGTATGGCTACACCTTC
TRBJ1-1 | - | - | TRBV5-1 | CASSSGSNTEAFF | TGCGCCAGCAGTTCCGGTTCGAACACTGAAGCTTTCTTT
TRBJ1-2 | - | - | TRBV30 | CAWSARVGYTF | TGTGCCTGGAGTGCCAGGGTCGGCTACACCTTC
TRBJ2-1 | - | once | TRBV3-1 | CASSPSPGEQFF | TGTGCCAGCAGCCCTTCACCGGGTGAGCAGTTCTTC
TRBJ2-5 | TRBD2 | - | TRBV20-1 | CSASTSGGETQYF | TGCAGTGCTAGTACTAGCGGTGGGGAGACCCAGTACTTC
TRBJ1-1 | - | - | TRBV3-1 | CASSHGDTEAFF | TGTGCCAGCAGCCACGGGGACACTGAAGCTTTCTTT
TRBJ2-1 | - | - | TRBV7-2 | CASSLRHYINNEQFF | TGTGCCAGCAGCTTGAGGCATTATATCAACAATGAGCAGTTCTTC
TRBJ2-2 | - | - | TRBV25-1 | CASSEYGAGELFF | TGTGCCAGCAGTGAATATGGTGCCGGGGAGCTGTTTTTT
TRBJ1-2 | - | - | TRBV28 | CASTGQGTYGYTF | TGTGCCAGCACCGGCCAGGGAACCTATGGCTACACCTTC
TRBJ1-5 | TRBD1 | - | TRBV30 | CAWNPGQGNQPQHF | TGTGCCTGGAACCCGGGACAGGGCAATCAGCCCCAGCATTTT
TRBJ2-3 | TRBD1 | - | TRBV29-1 | CSVGGGTGRTTDTQYF | TGCAGCGTTGGAGGTGGGACAGGGCGAACCACAGATACGCAGTATTTT
TRBJ1-1 | - | - | TRBV12-3/TRBV12-4 | CASSLPVTAVAFF | TGTGCCAGCAGTTTACCCGTGACAGCGGTAGCTTTCTTT
TRBJ2-1 | - | - | TRBV29-1 | CSVGLEQFF | TGCAGCGTTGGGCTAGAGCAGTTCTTC
TRBJ2-2 | - | - | TRBV6-5 | CASSPGGRHGELFF | TGTGCCAGCAGCCCGGGTGGGCGGCACGGGGAGCTGTTTTTT
TRBJ1-1 | - | - | TRBV18 | CASQSTGVTEAFF | TGTGCCAGCCAATCGACAGGCGTTACTGAAGCTTTCTTT
TRBJ2-7 | TRBD1 | few | TRBV3-1 | CASSIGQGAYEQYF | TGTGCCAGCAGTATAGGACAGGGAGCCTACGAGCAGTACTTC
TRBJ2-3 | TRBD1 | - | TRBV29-1 | CSVGGTGVDTQYF | TGCAGCGTGGGGGGGACAGGGGTTGATACGCAGTATTTT
TRBJ2-3 | - | - | TRBV28 | CASSPQGLPSTDTQYF | TGTGCCAGCAGTCCCCAGGGACTCCCAAGCACAGATACGCAGTATTTT
TRBJ2-3 | - | once | TRBV14 | CASSIRQADTQYF | TGTGCCAGCAGTATCCGACAGGCAGATACGCAGTATTTT
TRBJ2-7 | TRBD2 | - | TRBV29-1 | CSVDSGYEQYF | TGCAGCGTTGATAGCGGGTACGAGCAGTACTTC
TRBJ2-1 | - | - | TRBV24-1 | CATSEASGGRPREQFF | TGTGCCACCAGTGAGGCGAGCGGCGGGCGGCCCCGGGAGCAGTTCTTC
TRBJ2-7 | - | - | TRBV14 | CASSQETYEQYF | TGTGCCAGCAGCCAAGAAACCTACGAGCAGTACTTC
TRBJ1-1 | - | - | TRBV30 | CAWKRGVLNTEAFF | TGTGCCTGGAAGAGAGGGGTTCTTAACACTGAAGCTTTCTTT
TRBJ2-1 | - | - | TRBV9 | CASSVQGGSNNEQFF | TGTGCCAGCAGCGTACAGGGTGGTTCCAACAATGAGCAGTTCTTC
TRBJ2-2 | - | - | TRBV9 | CASSVVSGLAGELFF | TGTGCCAGCAGCGTAGTATCGGGTTTGGCCGGGGAGCTGTTTTTT
TRBJ2-7 | - | - | TRBV20-1 | CSATGILRSDEQYF | TGCAGTGCAACAGGGATACTCAGGTCCGACGAGCAGTACTTC
TRBJ2-2 | TRBD1 | once | TRBV29-1 | CSVSQGNGELFF | TGCAGCGTTTCACAGGGGAACGGGGAGCTGTTTTTT
TRBJ2-7 | - | - | TRBV4-3 | CASDPLTGTPPSEQYF | TGCGCCAGCGACCCCCTTACTGGGACACCCCCCAGCGAGCAGTACTTC
TRBJ2-5 | - | once | TRBV15 | CATSRDTTSKETQYF | TGTGCCACCAGCAGAGATACAACTAGCAAAGAGACCCAGTACTTC
TRBJ2-7 | TRBD2 | - | TRBV20-1 | CSAGSTSGTGEQYF | TGCAGTGCTGGCTCGACTAGCGGGACGGGGGAGCAGTACTTC
TRBJ2-1 | - | - | TRBV25-1 | CASSEFSAGSEQFF | TGTGCCAGCAGTGAATTTAGTGCTGGGAGTGAGCAGTTCTTC
TRBJ1-5 | - | once | TRBV30 | CAWSQRPGQPQHF | TGTGCCTGGAGTCAAAGGCCAGGGCAGCCCCAGCATTTT
TRBJ2-3 | - | - | TRBV7-3 | CASSLTVRSTDTQYF | TGTGCCAGCAGCTTAACGGTGCGGTCCACAGATACGCAGTATTTT